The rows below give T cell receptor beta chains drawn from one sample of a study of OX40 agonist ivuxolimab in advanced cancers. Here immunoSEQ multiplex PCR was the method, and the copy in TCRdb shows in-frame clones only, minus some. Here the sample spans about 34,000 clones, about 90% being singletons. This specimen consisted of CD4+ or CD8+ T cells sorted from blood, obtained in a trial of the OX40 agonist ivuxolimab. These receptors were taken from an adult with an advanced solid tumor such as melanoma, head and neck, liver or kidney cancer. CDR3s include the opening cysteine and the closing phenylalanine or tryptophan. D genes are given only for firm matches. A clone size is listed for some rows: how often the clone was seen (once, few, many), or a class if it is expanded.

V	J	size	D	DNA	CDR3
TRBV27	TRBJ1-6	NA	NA	TGTGCCAGCAGTACCCCTGGCCCGGGTAATTCACCCCTCCACTTT	CASSTPGPGNSPLHF
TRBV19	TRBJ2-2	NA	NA	TGTGCCAGTAAACTTAGTCCCGGGACCACCGGGGAGCTGTTTTTT	CASKLSPGTTGELFF
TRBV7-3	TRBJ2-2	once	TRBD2	TGTGCCAGCAGCCTTCTAGCGGGGGGCACCGGGGAGCTGTTTTTT	CASSLLAGGTGELFF
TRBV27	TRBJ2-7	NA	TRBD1	TGTGCCAGCAGTTCCCAGGACAGGGGGCTTCGAGAGCAGTACTTC	CASSSQDRGLREQYF
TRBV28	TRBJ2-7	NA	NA	TGTGCCAGCAGTTTCCCTTCCACCTACGAGCAGTACTTC	CASSFPSTYEQYF
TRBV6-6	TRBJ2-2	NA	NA	TGTGCCAGCAGTTGGGGGGACGGCACCGGGGAGCTGTTTTTT	CASSWGDGTGELFF
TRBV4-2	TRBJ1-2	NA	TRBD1	TGTGCCAGCAGCCCATCGGGACAGGGTAACTATGGCTACACCTTC	CASSPSGQGNYGYTF
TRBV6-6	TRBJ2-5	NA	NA	TGTGCCAGCAGTTACGGGGCGCGCCAAGAGACCCAGTACTTC	CASSYGARQETQYF
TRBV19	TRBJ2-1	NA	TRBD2	TGTGCCAGTAGTATCGGGGGACTAGCGGGGCGGAATGAGCAGTTCTTC	CASSIGGLAGRNEQFF
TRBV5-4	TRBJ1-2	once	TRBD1	TGTGCCAGCAGCTTGCCCACAGGGGAGTATGGCTACACCTTC	CASSLPTGEYGYTF
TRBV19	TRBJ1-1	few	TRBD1	TGTGCCAGTAGTACGACAGGGTACACTGAAGCTTTCTTT	CASSTTGYTEAFF
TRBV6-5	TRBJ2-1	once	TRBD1	TGTGCCAGCAGACCCGGACAGGGAGGCTACAATGAGCAGTTCTTC	CASRPGQGGYNEQFF
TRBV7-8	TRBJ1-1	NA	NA	TGTGCCAGCCTTGAGGGGATCCCACAGAACACTGAAGCTTTCTTT	CASLEGIPQNTEAFF
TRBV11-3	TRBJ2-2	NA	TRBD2	TGTGCCAGCAGCGCCTCGACTAGCGGGAGGGTTCCCGGGGAGCTGTTTTTT	CASSASTSGRVPGELFF
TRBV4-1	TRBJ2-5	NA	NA	TGCGCCAGCAGCCAAGATCTCGGGGTCAGACGGGCAAGTGACCAGTACTTC	CASSQDLGVRRASDQYF
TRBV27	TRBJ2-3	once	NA	TGTGCCAGCAGTCCAAACAAGGGGGGGAGTTTGGTATATACGCAGTATTTT	CASSPNKGGSLVYTQYF
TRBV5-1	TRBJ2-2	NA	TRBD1	TGCGCCAGCAGCGACGGGACAGTAGCCGGGGAGCTGTTTTTT	CASSDGTVAGELFF
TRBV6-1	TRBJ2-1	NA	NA	TGTGCCAGCAGTGAAGTTCGCAGCTACAATGAGCAGTTCTTC	CASSEVRSYNEQFF
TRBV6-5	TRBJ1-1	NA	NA	TGTGCCAGCAGTTACGTTTTAAGGAGGACTGAAGCTTTCTTT	CASSYVLRRTEAFF
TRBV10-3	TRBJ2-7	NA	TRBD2	TGTGCCATCACGACACGGGAGGCCCCCTACGAGCAGTACTTC	CAITTREAPYEQYF
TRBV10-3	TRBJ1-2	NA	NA	TGTGCCATCAGTGAGAGGGGTAGAACTAACTATGGCTACACCTTC	CAISERGRTNYGYTF
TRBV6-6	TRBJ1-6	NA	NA	TGTGCCAGCAGTACAAATTCACCCCTCCACTTT	CASSTNSPLHF
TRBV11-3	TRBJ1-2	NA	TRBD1	TGTGCCAGCACCGATGGGACAGGGAACTATGGCTACACCTTC	CASTDGTGNYGYTF
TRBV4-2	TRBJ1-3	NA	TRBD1	TGTGCCAGCAGCCAAGACCGAGGGGGCTTTGGAAACACCATATATTTT	CASSQDRGGFGNTIYF
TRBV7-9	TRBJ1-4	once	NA	TGTGCCAGCACTTACTGGGGCATCAGGGTGGCCAATGAAAAACTGTTTTTT	CASTYWGIRVANEKLFF
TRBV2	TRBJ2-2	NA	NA	TGTGCCAGCAGTGAAAACTGGAACACCGGGGAGCTGTTTTTT	CASSENWNTGELFF
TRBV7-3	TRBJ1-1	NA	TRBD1	TGTGCCAGCAGCCTCGTTCAGGGGGCTCCGACTGAAGCTTTCTTT	CASSLVQGAPTEAFF
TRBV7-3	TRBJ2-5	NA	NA	TGTGCCAGCAGCTTCTTCCCCGGGGGCAGCGAGACCCAGTACTTC	CASSFFPGGSETQYF
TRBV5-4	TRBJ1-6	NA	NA	TGTGCCAGCAGCTCCGAACTACAGGGTGCCAATTCACCCCTCCACTTT	CASSSELQGANSPLHF
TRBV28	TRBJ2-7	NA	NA	TGTGCCAGCAGTTTCTCGGAATACGAGCAGTACTTC	CASSFSEYEQYF
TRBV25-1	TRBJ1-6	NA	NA	TGTGCCAGCAGTGAACGTCAGGGCAGGAACTCCTATAATTCACCCCTCCACTTT	CASSERQGRNSYNSPLHF
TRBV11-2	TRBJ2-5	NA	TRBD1	TGTGCCAGCAGCCGGGACAGGGGCGAAGAGACCCAGTACTTC	CASSRDRGEETQYF
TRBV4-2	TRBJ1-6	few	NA	TGTGCCAGCAGCCCGCGACGTGGATCAAATTCACCCCTCCACTTT	CASSPRRGSNSPLHF
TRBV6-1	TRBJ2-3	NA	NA	TGTGCCAGCAGTGAACCAGGGGCCCCCAAAGACACAGATACGCAGTATTTT	CASSEPGAPKDTDTQYF
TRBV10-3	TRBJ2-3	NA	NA	TGTGCCATCAGCGACACGCCCACAGATACGCAGTATTTT	CAISDTPTDTQYF
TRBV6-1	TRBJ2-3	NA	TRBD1	TGTGCCAGCAGAAGGGACAGGGGATCAGATACGCAGTATTTT	CASRRDRGSDTQYF
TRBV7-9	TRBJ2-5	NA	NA	TGTGCCAGCAGCGGGACCGGCGGTCAAGAGACCCAGTACTTC	CASSGTGGQETQYF
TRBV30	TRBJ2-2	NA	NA	TGTGCCTGGAGTGTGCGGGGAATCGTCGGGGAGCTGTTTTTT	CAWSVRGIVGELFF
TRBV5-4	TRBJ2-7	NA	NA	TGTGCCAGCAGCTCCGGACAGACCTACGAGCAGTACTTC	CASSSGQTYEQYF
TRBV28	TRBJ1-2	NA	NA	TGTGCCAGCAGTCCGTCTCTGGGGGGCTACACCTTC	CASSPSLGGYTF
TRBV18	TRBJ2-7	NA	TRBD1	TGTGCCAGCTCACGAGGGGAAGGGACAGGGATGTCGCAGTACTTC	CASSRGEGTGMSQYF
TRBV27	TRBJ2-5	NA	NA	TGTGCCAGCAGCAATTCTCGGTCACAAGAGACCCAGTACTTC	CASSNSRSQETQYF
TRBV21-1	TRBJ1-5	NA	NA	TGTGCCAGCAGCAGAATCTGCCAGCCCCAGCATTTT	CASSRICQPQHF
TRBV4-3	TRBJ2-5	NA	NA	TGCGCCAGCAGTTTTACGGTAGGAGAGACCCAGTACTTC	CASSFTVGETQYF
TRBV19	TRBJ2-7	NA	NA	TGTGCCAGTAGTATTATGATTGGTGGCTACGAGCAGTACTTC	CASSIMIGGYEQYF
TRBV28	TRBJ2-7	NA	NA	TGTGCCAGCAGCTCAGGCTCACCCTCCTACGAGCAGTACTTC	CASSSGSPSYEQYF
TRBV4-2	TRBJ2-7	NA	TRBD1	TGTGCCAGCAGCCAAGTCATTAGGACAGGGCGAGCCTTTTCCTACGAGCAGTACTTC	CASSQVIRTGRAFSYEQYF
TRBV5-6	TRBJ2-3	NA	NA	TGTGCCAGCAGCTTATTTGCGGCGCCAAGGCCGAGCACAGATACGCAGTATTTT	CASSLFAAPRPSTDTQYF